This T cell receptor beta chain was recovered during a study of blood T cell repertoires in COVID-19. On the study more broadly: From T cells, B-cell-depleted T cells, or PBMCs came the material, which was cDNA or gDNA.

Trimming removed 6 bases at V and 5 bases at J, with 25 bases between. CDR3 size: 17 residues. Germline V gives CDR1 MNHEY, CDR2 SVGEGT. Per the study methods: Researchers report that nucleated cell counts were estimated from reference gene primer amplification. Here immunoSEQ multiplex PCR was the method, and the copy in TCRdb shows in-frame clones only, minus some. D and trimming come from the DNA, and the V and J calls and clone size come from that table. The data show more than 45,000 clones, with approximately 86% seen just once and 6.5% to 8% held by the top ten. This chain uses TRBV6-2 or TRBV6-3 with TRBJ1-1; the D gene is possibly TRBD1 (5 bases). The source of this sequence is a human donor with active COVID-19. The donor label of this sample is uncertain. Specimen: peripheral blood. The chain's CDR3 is CASSQMTAVLEGTEAFF. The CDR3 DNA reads TGTGCCAGCAGCCAGATGACAGCAGTGCTCGAAGGGACTGAAGCTTTCTTT.